The following is a TCR beta chain sequence with its context. The antigen it recognizes is unknown. No quality values exist for individual bases; no much larger clone is one base distant. Distinct nucleotide sequences in the sample also encode this CDR3. This sample is drawn from a study of cytomegalovirus exposure and HLA in healthy donors (dated by TCRdb to the late 2010s). With regard to the full study: According to an earlier analysis of a few hundred of the donors, about 179 million T cells yielded 117 million unique TCR beta sequences and 276 Gb of sequence data. An earlier analysis of 587 of the donors used high-throughput TCR beta sequencing to judge whether each TCR beta V gene segment behaved as functional or pseudogenic. Of the roughly 400 genotyped donors, approximately 80% were placed in the genetic ancestry cluster associated with self-reported Caucasian donors. Donor age, sex, ethnicity and CMV serostatus were collected together with the repertoire data. Every repertoire in the discovery cohort had been generated on one and the same sequencing platform. In a later genetic analysis, genome-wide SNP genotypes for about three fifths of the roughly 670 donors were used, and that subset was treated as a discovery cohort. Both class I and class II loci were covered by HLA typing, at four-digit resolution. A later analysis re-examined previously published TCR beta repertoires from 500 to 700 donors and added high-resolution HLA genotyping to investigate patterns of TCR occurrence. Roughly 320 gigabases of sequencing data and around 90 million unique TCR sequences made up an early release that covered several hundred HLA-typed donors. To predict cytomegalovirus infection status, the study combined high-throughput TCR immunosequencing, statistical association of individual TCRs with disease status, and machine learning. The study was designed to test whether signatures of past pathogen exposure could be identified by cataloging public T cell receptors. On average, roughly 250,000 unique TCR beta nucleotide sequences were sequenced per donor among 300 to 500 genotyped donors of the cohort, with roughly 18% of those sequences being non-productive. Four to six DR-DQ haplotypes were handled as single units for association and clustering, since linkage in the cohort was strong. Typing coverage varied by locus: 629-630 donors for A, B, C, DRB1 and DQB1; approximately 560 for DQA1; over 600 for DPA1; more than 450 for DPB1. Using immunosequencing, the study profiled T cell repertoires from around 680 subjects and related those repertoires to cytomegalovirus serostatus. Along with the approximately 650-subject first cohort, a separate validation cohort of around 120 different subjects was used. Rather than drawing on any new phenotypic data, the later analysis identified candidate immune exposures from TCR beta sequences and the way those sequences occurred across donors. Results and caveats for the whole study, not just this receptor: The earlier analysis of approximately 590 of the donors excluded 15 to 20 rarely observed V segments, including chromosome 9 orphons, because counts were too low. An earlier analysis of 587 of the donors showed that most TCR beta V segments appeared in productive rearrangements either about 87% or about 30% of the time, which broadly matched IMGT annotations. Some IMGT-functional V segments, including TRBV6-2 and TRBV6-3, could not be told apart with the 87-base-pair reads, so those segments were excluded. In both the original and validation cohorts, the classifier was reported to diagnose cytomegalovirus status with high specificity and sensitivity. A later analysis found that HLA-associated TCR beta chains were more clonally expanded and had lower generation probabilities than equally common non-associated chains. While some public TCRs were present in many individuals, most TCR sequences turned up only very rarely across donors. V-gene and J-gene trimming of TCR beta chains was associated with a missense DCLRE1C variant in a later genetic analysis, and the association was replicated in an independent cohort. A cluster of highly shared sequence variants was judged likely to represent a technical artifact of the sequencing pipeline. This cohort had only TCR beta chains sequenced, and the lack of alpha or paired-chain data limited which features could be detected. A later analysis associated 16,951 TCR beta sequences with specific HLA alleles at a false discovery rate of 0.05. Immune exposure information for the cohort was limited to CMV serostatus. A later analysis found that TCR association rates varied across HLA loci, with DRB1 alleles showing the most associated TCRs and HLA-C alleles the fewest. According to a later analysis, parvovirus B19, influenza, CMV and Epstein-Barr virus appeared linked to several top co-occurrence clusters. The authors suggested that the approach could potentially be generalized to other disease states and immunological phenotypes. Sequencing depth was assumed to be roughly uniform across donors in the presence/absence analyses, though that assumption may not hold. Correlated functional status among segregating V segments might be attributable to linkage disequilibrium, but an unknown experimental factor could not be ruled out. HLA typing was unavailable for some donors at each locus, so association tests used only the typed subset. According to a later genetic analysis, donors in an Asian-associated ancestry cluster had fewer N-insertions in productive TCRs than the roughly 660-donor mean. A few of the identified cytomegalovirus-associated TCR beta chains were confirmed in vitro to be specific for cytomegalovirus antigens. The study gave a list of roughly 150 TCR beta chains associated with cytomegalovirus. A further reported finding was that TCR beta sequences accurately predicted the HLA-A and HLA-B alleles for most subjects in the first cohort. Strong co-occurrence of HLA alleles, especially DR and DQ, made assigning TCR associations to individual alleles difficult. According to a later analysis, most CMV-associated TCR beta chains appeared to be HLA-restricted, and the HLA associations seemed to be driven largely by CMV exposure.

The cohort was made up of approximately 700 healthy bone marrow donors. At the time of sampling, every cohort member was nominally healthy, though immune exposures that went unrecorded were likely present. The donor was CMV seropositive and was included in the group of 289 seropositive cohort members. A peripheral blood sample was collected from each donor, and TCR beta sequencing was performed on peripheral blood mononuclear cells. Genomic DNA extraction from the blood cell samples was performed with the Qiagen DNeasy Blood Extraction Kit. The library came from the immunoSEQ multiplex PCR assay. The multiplex PCR relied on a mix of 60 forward primers for TCR Vbeta segments and 13 reverse primers for TCR Jbeta segments. The CDR3 region of rearranged TCR beta genes was amplified from genomic DNA with a multiplex PCR assay. The amplified TCR beta libraries were sequenced on the Illumina HiSeq System as 87-base-pair reads. As for the original processing: Across the 670 or so repertoires, a later analysis counted about 81 million unique TCR beta chains, 8.5 million to 12 million of which were shared by at least two donors. A nearest-neighbor algorithm error-corrected the raw reads and collapsed the reads into unique sequences, merging closely related sequences to remove PCR and sequencing errors. CDR3 sequences were aligned to IMGT reference sequences to assign V, D and J gene segments. For a sequence to be retained, a match of at least six nucleotides to both a V gene segment and a J gene segment was required. A rearrangement was called productive if the CDR3 had no stop codons and remained in frame with V and J, and every other rearrangement was called non-productive. CDR3 was defined according to IMGT convention as the region running from the second conserved V-encoded cysteine to the conserved J-encoded phenylalanine. The earlier analysis of about 560 of the donors excluded any sequence lacking an unambiguous match to a single V gene segment. In an earlier analysis of approximately 500 of the donors, a V segment was called functional when productive rearrangements were above 56.7%, and segregating when the standard deviation between donors exceeded 5%. A statistical classification framework was built for diagnosing cytomegalovirus status from the catalog of TCR beta chain sequences. A later analysis assigned V and J genes by comparing TCR nucleotide sequences with IMGT/GENE-DB human TR gene sequences. In a later analysis, CDR3 sequences and most-parsimonious VDJ recombination scenarios were assigned using the TCRdist pipeline. In a later analysis, each TCR beta chain was defined by its CDR3 amino acid sequence together with its V-gene family, and reads without a unique V-gene family were excluded. A later analysis removed 592 highly shared, low-generation-probability nucleotide sequences to deal with suspected cross-contamination and a sequencing artifact. For each public chain, a later analysis derived a clonal expansion index from normalized ranks of inferred template counts within each repertoire. A later analysis computed generation probabilities with a VDJ recombination model fitted to out-of-frame rearrangements, and checked the results against IGoR. Hypergeometric tests were used in a later analysis to score TCR-TCR, TCR-HLA and TCR-CMV co-occurrence, with a repertoire-size bias correction applied to the TCR pairs. A later analysis estimated false discovery rates by permuting HLA or CMV assignments 20 times. In a later analysis, co-occurring TCRs were grouped using DBSCAN, with TCRdist sequence similarity added in when clustering inside HLA-allele-positive subsets. Repertoires with fewer than 30,000 or more than 120,000 public chains, plus five repertoires with anomalous nucleotide sharing, were excluded from co-occurrence clustering. The table was pulled from immuneACCESS by TCRdb, which kept in-frame rearrangements only. Such tables lose some clones; where checked, under half of the loss comes from unresolved V genes, and the rest has no known cause. V, J and clone size are taken as reported in that table, and D and trimming were inferred from the DNA itself. The sample data list 150,000 to 200,000 clones, and roughly 85% of these were observed just once. Clones ranked in the top ten supply roughly 6% of the sample.

CDR1 LNHDA and CDR2 SQIVND were looked up in the germline V gene (reference sequence). The germline V and J ends show losses of 7 bases and 3 bases respectively, and no gene match explains 7 bases of the junction. The CDR3 holds 16 amino acids from the cysteine to the phenylalanine. Only the CDR3 part of the read is kept: 48 bases, read in frame from the first base. The sequence is built from TRBV19 and TRBJ2-2, and TRBD2 matches 11 of the central bases. The sequenced sample consisted of PBMCs. The sequence derives from a man aged 40-49 years in good health and CMV-seropositive. The nucleotides read TGTGCCAGTACCGGACTAGCGGGTACTCACACCGGGGAGCTGTTTTTT. Protein translation: CASTGLAGTHTGELFF.